The clone carrying this T cell receptor (beta chain) showed up just once. This table comes from immunoSEQ multiplex PCR, and its TCRdb copy is limited to in-frame clones, with some not included. The sample contains 200,000 to 300,000 clones, less than 90% of which appear only once. The data were taken from a study of blood T cell repertoires in COVID-19. Between the trimmed V and J ends, which lost 1 base and 4 bases, there was a span of 10 bases. The CDR3 totals 14 residues. Germline V gene data show CDR1 as MGHDK and CDR2 as SYGVNS. The chain links TRBV25-1 to TRBJ1-2, with D maybe TRBD1 (6 bases). The receptor was derived from a man between 60 and 70 years old who had recovered from COVID-19. Sequencing was performed on peripheral blood. Here the CDR3 DNA reads TGTGCCAGCAGTGAATCCGGACAGCTCTATGGCTACACCTTC. Its translation is CASSESGQLYGYTF.